This TCR beta chain was observed in a study of beta chain features in type 1 diabetes. Study conclusions and caveats: Still unanswered here is whether HLA type influences TCRB rearrangement. Patients and controls would share equally any PCR tilt toward shorter templates.

Expressed TCRB transcripts were sequenced, since all the RNA that had been isolated was reverse transcribed. The data were produced by immunoSEQ multiplex PCR, yet TCRdb's version contains in-frame clones alone and is incomplete. The sample lists about 330,000 clones, approximately 11% occurring once. This clone appeared a few times. Its antigen is undetermined. V was shortened by 0 bases and J by 5 bases, with 14 bases between the two germline ends. Germline CDR1 is SGHDN and CDR2 is FVKESK. The CDR3 loop spans 16 amino acids. Sequences were obtained from naive CD4+ T cells from blood. The TCR sequence derives from a young woman in good health. The chain recombines TRBV14 with TRBJ1-5; maybe TRBD1 (6 bases). In nucleotides, the CDR3 is TGTGCCAGCAGCCAAGATGAGGCAGGGGAACATCAGCCCCAGCATTTT. Protein sequence: CASSQDEAGEHQPQHF.